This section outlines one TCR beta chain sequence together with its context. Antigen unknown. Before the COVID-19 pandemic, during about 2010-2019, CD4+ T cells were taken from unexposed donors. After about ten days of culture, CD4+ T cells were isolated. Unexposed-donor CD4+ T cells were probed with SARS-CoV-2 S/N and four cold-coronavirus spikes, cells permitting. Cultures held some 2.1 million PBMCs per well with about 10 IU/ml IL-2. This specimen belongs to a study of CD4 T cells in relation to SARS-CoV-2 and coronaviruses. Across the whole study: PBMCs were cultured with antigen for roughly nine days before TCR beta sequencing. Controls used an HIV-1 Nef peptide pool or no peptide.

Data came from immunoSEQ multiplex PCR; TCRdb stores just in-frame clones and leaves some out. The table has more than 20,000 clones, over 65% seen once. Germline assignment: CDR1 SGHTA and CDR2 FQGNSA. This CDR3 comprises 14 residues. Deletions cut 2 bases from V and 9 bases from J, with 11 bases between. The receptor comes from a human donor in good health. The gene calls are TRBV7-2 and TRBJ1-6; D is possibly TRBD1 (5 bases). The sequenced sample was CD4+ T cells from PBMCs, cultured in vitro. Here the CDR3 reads CASSLYVGGSPLHF. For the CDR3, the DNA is TGTGCCAGCAGCTTATATGTTGGGGGTTCACCCCTCCACTTT.